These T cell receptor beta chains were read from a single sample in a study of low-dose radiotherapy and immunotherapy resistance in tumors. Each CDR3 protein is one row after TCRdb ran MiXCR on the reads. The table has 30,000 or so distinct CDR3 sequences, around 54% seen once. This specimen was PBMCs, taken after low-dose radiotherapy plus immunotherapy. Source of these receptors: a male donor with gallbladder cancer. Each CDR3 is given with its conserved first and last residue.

CASHGQQETQYF TRBJ2-5 TRBV10-2
CASSRTGAAYEQYF TRBJ2-7 TRBV6-2/TRBV6-3
CASSSTSGGVVGSYNEQFF TRBJ2-1 TRBV5-1
CSAREDMNTEAFF TRBJ1-1 TRBV20-1
CASTNQTSMYLCATPKSDTGELFF TRBJ2-2 TRBV13
CASSSMGQGRKVLSSYEQYF TRBJ2-7 TRBV7-9
CASSEQVGSNQPQHF TRBJ1-5 TRBV6-1
CASSIGGGDYWGEQFF TRBJ2-1 TRBV19
CASSTGLPTGELFF TRBJ2-2 TRBV5-4
CASSEVGGFPYEQYF TRBJ2-7 TRBV27
CASSLVAGGGNEQFF TRBJ2-1 TRBV5-4
CASSVFGESTDTQYF TRBJ2-3 TRBV12-3/TRBV12-4
CASSEANAGSGEQYF TRBJ2-7 TRBV6-2/TRBV6-3
CASSLTGGSYEQYF TRBJ2-7 TRBV27
CASSPLAGGLVTQYF TRBJ2-5 TRBV2